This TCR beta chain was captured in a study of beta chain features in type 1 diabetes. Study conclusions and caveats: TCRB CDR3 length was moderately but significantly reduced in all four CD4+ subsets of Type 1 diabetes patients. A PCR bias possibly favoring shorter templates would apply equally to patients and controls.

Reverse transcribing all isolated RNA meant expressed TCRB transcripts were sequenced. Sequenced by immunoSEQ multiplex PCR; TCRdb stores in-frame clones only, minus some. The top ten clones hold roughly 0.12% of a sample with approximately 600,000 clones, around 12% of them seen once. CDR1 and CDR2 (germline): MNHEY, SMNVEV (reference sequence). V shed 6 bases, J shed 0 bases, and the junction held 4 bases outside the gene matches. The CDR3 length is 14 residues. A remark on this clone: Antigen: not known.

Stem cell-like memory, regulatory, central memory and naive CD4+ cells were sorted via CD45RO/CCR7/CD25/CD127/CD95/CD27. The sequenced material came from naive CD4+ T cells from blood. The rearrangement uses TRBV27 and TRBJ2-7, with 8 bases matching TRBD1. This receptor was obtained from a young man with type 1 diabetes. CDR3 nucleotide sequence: TGTGCCAGCAGCTTACAGGGGGGCTCCTACGAGCAGTACTTC. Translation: CASSLQGGSYEQYF.